These 2 T cell receptor beta chains originate from one sample sequenced in a study of T cells in women clearing cervical HPV infection. TCRdb's table, derived via immunoSEQ multiplex PCR, lists solely in-frame clones and lacks some. The table for this sample gives fewer than 35,000 clones. Sequencing used blood buffy coat. The receptors originated from a woman aged 18 to 69 with a cervical HPV16 infection that either progressed to CIN3+ or cleared (not recorded which).

A word on this clone: The read stops 3 residues short of the end of the CDR3; the missing end is completed from the germline J gene. The chain has TRBV7-3 and TRBJ1-2; D remains ambiguous. The CDR3 spans 15 residues. Germline lookup yields CDR1 SGHTA and CDR2 FQGTGA. The CDR3 here is CASSVNAGVGNDYTF. The part of the CDR3 DNA that was read is TGTGCCAGCAGCGTAAACGCGGGAGTGGGCAATGAC. The complete variable domain, with remaining parts taken from reference TRBV7-3 and TRBJ1-2, reads GAGVSQTPSNKVTEKGKYVELRCDPISGHTALYWYRQSLGQGPEFLIYFQGTGAADDSGLPNDRFFAVRPEGSVSTLKIQRTERGDSAVYLCASSVNAGVGNDYTFGSGTRLTVV.

Regarding this clone: The CDR3 goes on 3 residues after the read ends, and that part is filled in from the germline J gene. The V call is TRBV11-2, the J call TRBJ1-1; 8 nucleotides align to TRBD1. Germline CDR1 reads SGHAT; CDR2 reads FQNNGV. There are 15 residues in the CDR3. J gave up 5 bases and V 7 bases, and 12 bases lay outside the gene matches. The CDR3 loop reads CASTGLTGDRTEAFF. The CDR3 DNA, read in part, is TGTGCCAGCACCGGGCTGACAGGGGACCGTACTGAA.